This entry describes one T cell receptor beta chain. These data come from a study of blood T cell repertoires in COVID-19. Study-wide background: Donors in the United States, Italy and Spain gave samples during acute or convalescent COVID-19.

Participants spanned ages about 18 to 90 years and resided in some 22 US areas. Germline V gives CDR1 SNHLY, CDR2 FYNNEI. Germline trimming cut 8 bases from V and 7 bases from J; bases unmatched to any gene: 3. The CDR3 totals 12 residues. In the original workflow: Reference gene primer amplification gave estimated nucleated cell counts. Measured with immunoSEQ multiplex PCR; TCRdb has only the in-frame clones, and not every one. The V and J calls and the clone size are those of that table, but D and trimming were determined from the DNA. There are 110,000 to 150,000 clones in the sample; 86% occur only once, and less than 4.5% lies in the top ten.

This TCR was sampled from a man aged 50 to 59 who had recovered from COVID-19. Material for sequencing was PBMCs or T cells enriched from blood (not recorded which). The genes are TRBV2 and TRBJ1-4, with TRBD1 matching over 8 bases. This CDR3 is CASFQGAEKLFF. In DNA, the CDR3 is TGTGCCAGCTTTCAGGGGGCTGAAAAACTGTTTTTT.